The 19 T cell receptor beta chains given below trace back to one sample, sequenced in a study of OX40 agonist ivuxolimab in advanced cancers. Data came from immunoSEQ multiplex PCR; TCRdb stores just in-frame clones and leaves some out. This sample has some 84,000 clones, with 92% found just once. Sample: CD4+ or CD8+ T cells sorted from blood, taken in a trial of the OX40 agonist ivuxolimab. These receptor sequences come from an adult with an advanced solid tumor such as melanoma, head and neck, liver or kidney cancer.

The CDR3 sequence is CASSQGQEFYEQYF. DNA of the CDR3: TGCGCCAGCAGCCAAGGGCAGGAGTTCTACGAGCAGTACTTC. The gene calls are TRBV4-1 and TRBJ2-7; no firm D call. The CDR3 length is 14 residues. Germline-derived CDR1 and CDR2 are MGHRA and YSYEKL. V lost 1 base and J lost 3, with 10 bases in between.

The V and J genes are TRBV4-3 and TRBJ2-1; 11 nucleotides match TRBD2. Germline trimming cut 0 bases from V and 5 bases from J; bases unmatched to any gene: 6. The CDR3 is 17 amino acids. Per germline, CDR1 LGHNA and CDR2 YSLEER. CDR3 nucleotides: TGCGCCAGCAGCCAAGATTCTAGCGGGGGGACCCACAATGAGCAGTTCTTC. Translation gives CASSQDSSGGTHNEQFF.

This clone was detected only once. The rearrangement uses TRBV19 and TRBJ1-2; D is uncertain. This CDR3 comprises 15 residues. Deletions cut 1 base from V and 0 bases from J, with 9 bases between. Germline V lookup: CDR1 LNHDA, CDR2 SQIVND (reference sequence). The CDR3 DNA is TGTGCCAGTAGTATAGCGGAGTCTACTAACTATGGCTACACCTTC. Translated, it gives CASSIAESTNYGYTF. Complete variable domain (other parts from reference TRBV19 and TRBJ1-2): DGGITQSPKYLFRKEGQNVTLSCEQNLNHDAMYWYRQDPGQGLRLIYYSQIVNDFQKGDIAEGYSVSREKKESFPLTVTSAQKNPTAFYLCASSIAESTNYGYTFGSGTRLTVV.

This rearrangement joins TRBV6-5 to TRBJ1-2; D is perhaps TRBD1 (5 bases). Trimming removed 11 bases from V and 5 bases from J, with 6 bases in between. The germline gives CDR1 MNHEY, CDR2 SVGAGI. The CDR3 has 9 amino acids. CDR3 sequence reads: CAAGYGYTF. CDR3 DNA: TGTGCCGCAGGGTATGGCTACACCTTC.

This rearrangement joins TRBV5-1 to TRBJ1-2; no definite D call. Germline values: CDR1 SGHRS, CDR2 YFSETQ. V lost 0 bases and J 3 bases, leaving 12 bases between the germline ends. This CDR3 comprises 15 residues. CDR3 DNA sequence: TGCGCCAGCAGCTTGGCCGCGGAGGGTGACTATGGCTACACCTTC. Translating it yields CASSLAAEGDYGYTF.

There are many counts of this clone. Other DNA sequences in the sample encode the same CDR3. The J gene is TRBJ2-5, the V gene TRBV4-2, with D maybe TRBD1 (5 bases). The CDR3 is 14 residues long. Looked up from germline, CDR1 is LGHNA and CDR2 is YNFKEQ. V gave up 1 base and J gave up 3 bases, with 9 bases separating them. CDR3 sequence reads: CASSQAGAEETQYF. In DNA, the CDR3 is TGTGCCAGCAGCCAAGCTGGGGCCGAAGAGACCCAGTACTTC.

The CDR3 is CASSTAGTAYEQYF. The CDR3 DNA sequence: TGCGCCAGCAGTACAGCGGGGACTGCCTACGAGCAGTACTTC. This rearrangement joins TRBV5-1 to TRBJ2-7; 7 bases match TRBD2. Trimming took 5 bases from V and 2 from J; bases not matched to a gene: 7. The germline V gene encodes CDR1 SGHRS and CDR2 YFSETQ. CDR3 length equals 14 residues.

Only a few counts were recorded for this clone. V usage is TRBV2 and J usage is TRBJ2-7; D gene uncertain. CDR3 length equals 11 residues. CDR1 and CDR2 from the germline V gene are SNHLY and FYNNEI. V was trimmed by 1 base and J by 4 bases, leaving 2 bases between them. The CDR3 reads CASSEGYEQYF. The CDR3 nucleotides are TGTGCCAGCAGTGAAGGGTACGAGCAGTACTTC.

This clone was counted between two and nine times. The chain is built from TRBV10-3 and TRBJ2-7; 9 positions agree with TRBD1. Unmatched junction bases numbered 0, after V lost 9 bases and J lost 3 bases. The germline CDR1 and CDR2 sequences are ENHRY and SYGVKD. The CDR3 spans 11 residues. The CDR3 loop reads CAMGQGYEQYF. As DNA, the CDR3 is TGTGCCATGGGACAGGGCTACGAGCAGTACTTC.

The chain has TRBV5-1 and TRBJ2-6; 7 positions match TRBD1. The germline gives CDR1 SGHRS, CDR2 YFSETQ. Trimming removed 0 bases from V and 0 bases from J; junction bases left unmatched: 6. The CDR3 is made up of 18 amino acids. CDR3 region: CASSLETGLRSGANVLTF. The CDR3 nucleotides read TGCGCCAGCAGCTTGGAGACAGGGCTCCGCTCTGGGGCCAACGTCCTGACTTTC.

The chain has TRBV4-2 and TRBJ1-2; 7 bases align to TRBD1. CDR1 and CDR2 from the germline V gene are LGHNA and YNFKEQ. V shed 5 bases and J 3 bases; nucleotides not matched to a gene: 6. The CDR3 contains 14 residues. The CDR3 spells CASSSGTGDYGYTF. The CDR3 coding sequence is TGTGCCAGCAGCTCAGGTACAGGGGACTATGGCTACACCTTC.

The J gene is TRBJ2-1, the V gene TRBV11-2, with 10 bases lining up with TRBD2. The CDR3 runs 12 residues. Germline assignment: CDR1 SGHAT and CDR2 FQNNGV. Trimming removed 3 bases from V and 16 bases from J; junction bases left unmatched: 6. The CDR3 sequence: CASSFSGGLEFF. CDR3 DNA sequence: TGTGCCAGCAGCTTTAGCGGGGGGCTGGAATTCTTC. The full variable domain, rest sourced from reference TRBV11-2 and TRBJ2-1, is EAGVAQSPRYKIIEKRQSVAFWCNPISGHATLYWYQQILGQGPKLLIQFQNNGVVDDSQLPKDRFSAERLKGVDSTLKIQPAKLEDSAVYLCASSFSGGLEFFGPGTRLTVL.

The CDR3 DNA sequence: TGCAGCGTTGACTTGCTGGGGGCAGGCACCGGGGAGCTGTTTTTT. This gives the protein CSVDLLGAGTGELFF. The chain is built from TRBV29-1 and TRBJ2-2; D might be TRBD1 (6 bases). The CDR3 loop spans 15 amino acids. Germline V lookup: CDR1 SQVTM, CDR2 ANQGSEA. The V end was cut by 3 bases, the J end by 4 bases, with 15 bases between.

The rearrangement links TRBV19 to TRBJ1-1, with TRBD1 identical over 8 bases. J lost 4 bases, V lost 3 bases, and 7 bases had no gene match. The germline V gene encodes CDR1 LNHDA and CDR2 SQIVND (reference sequence). This CDR3 spans 15 amino acids. CDR3: CASSMDREVTTEAFF. For the CDR3, the DNA is TGTGCCAGTAGTATGGACAGGGAGGTAACCACTGAAGCTTTCTTT. Based on the CDR3 plus reference TRBV19 and TRBJ1-1, the full variable domain is DGGITQSPKYLFRKEGQNVTLSCEQNLNHDAMYWYRQDPGQGLRLIYYSQIVNDFQKGDIAEGYSVSREKKESFPLTVTSAQKNPTAFYLCASSMDREVTTEAFFGQGTRLTVV.

The genes are TRBV11-2 and TRBJ2-7; 7 bases line up with TRBD2. With 1 base clipped from V and 3 bases from J, the junction kept 9 bases outside the gene matches. The CDR3 contains 16 residues. Germline V gene sequence: CDR1 SGHAT, CDR2 FQNNGV. The CDR3 nucleotides are TGTGCCAGCAGCTTAGCCGCGAGCGGGGCGGTCTACGAGCAGTACTTC. It is translated as CASSLAASGAVYEQYF.

This chain joins TRBV27 and TRBJ2-7, with D maybe TRBD1 (6 bases). V lost 5 bases and J lost 1, with 18 bases in between. Germline V gives CDR1 MNHEY, CDR2 SMNVEV (reference sequence). This CDR3 contains 16 residues. Here the CDR3 reads CASSPSTGPYSYEQYF. CDR3 sequence (DNA): TGTGCCAGCAGTCCATCGACAGGACCCTATTCCTACGAGCAGTACTTC.

The rearrangement uses TRBV27 and TRBJ2-7, with D perhaps assigned TRBD1 or TRBD2 (5 bases each). This CDR3 has 12 amino acids. Germline loops: CDR1 MNHEY, CDR2 SMNVEV (reference sequence). The V end lost 7 bases, the J end lost 2 bases, and 9 bases lay between the germline ends. In DNA, the CDR3 is TGTGCCAGCATGGGGGACCCCTACGAGCAGTACTTC. This translates into CASMGDPYEQYF.

Only one count was recorded for this clone. The chain recombines TRBV4-1 with TRBJ1-1; D is ambiguous. Trimming stripped 1 base from V and 3 bases from J, with 9 bases between. Germline assignment: CDR1 MGHRA and CDR2 YSYEKL. This CDR3 region has 14 residues. The CDR3 nucleotides read TGCGCCAGCAGCCAAGTGAACTCGTACACTGAAGCTTTCTTT. It yields the protein CASSQVNSYTEAFF.

This rearrangement joins TRBV13 to TRBJ1-1; maybe TRBD1 (5 bases). The length of the CDR3 is 12 residues. Trimming removed 3 bases at V and 6 bases at J, with 8 bases between. Per the germline V gene, CDR1 is PRHDT and CDR2 is FYEKMQ (reference sequence). CDR3 bases: TGTGCCAGCAGCTTCGGCAGGGCTGAAGCTTTCTTT. Its protein is CASSFGRAEAFF.